The rows below give T cell receptor beta chains drawn from one sample of a study of T cell responses to AZD1222 COVID-19 vaccine. The data were produced by immunoSEQ multiplex PCR, yet TCRdb's version contains in-frame clones alone and is incomplete. Among tens of thousands of clones, 80% to 90% were seen once, and the ten largest hold approximately 30%. Sequences were derived from peripheral blood, sampled on day 0 of AZD1222 vaccination. These receptors all come from an adult in good health. Both conserved end residues are part of each CDR3. Each record gives: CDR3 DNA, CDR3 protein, V gene, clone size, D gene, J gene. D genes are given only for firm matches. Size is stated for part of the rows, as once, few or many counts, or as a class when the clone is expanded.

CDR3nt: TGCGCCAGCAGCCGTAGGGGCCTCTCCTACAATGAGCAGTTCTTC
CDR3aa: CASSRRGLSYNEQFF
v_gene: TRBV4-3
abundance: -
d_gene: -
j_gene: TRBJ2-1

CDR3nt: TGTGCCAGCAGCACCGGACGGAGCAATCAGCCCCAGCATTTT
CDR3aa: CASSTGRSNQPQHF
v_gene: TRBV13
abundance: -
d_gene: -
j_gene: TRBJ1-5

CDR3nt: TGTGCCAGCAGCTGGGTAGAAACAGCCACTGAAGCTTTCTTT
CDR3aa: CASSWVETATEAFF
v_gene: TRBV11-2
abundance: -
d_gene: -
j_gene: TRBJ1-1

CDR3nt: TGCGCCAGCAGCTTGACAGGATTGAACACTGAAGCTTTCTTT
CDR3aa: CASSLTGLNTEAFF
v_gene: TRBV5-1
abundance: -
d_gene: -
j_gene: TRBJ1-1

CDR3nt: TGTGCCAGCAGCCTACCGGGACGTACCCCCTCTGGGGCCAACGTCCTGACTTTC
CDR3aa: CASSLPGRTPSGANVLTF
v_gene: TRBV5-4
abundance: -
d_gene: -
j_gene: TRBJ2-6

CDR3nt: TGTGCCAGCAGCGCCGGGACCCCCGAGGGATACAATGAGCAGTTCTTC
CDR3aa: CASSAGTPEGYNEQFF
v_gene: TRBV9
abundance: once
d_gene: -
j_gene: TRBJ2-1

CDR3nt: TGTGCCAGCAGTTTCGCAGGGGCGGCGTCTGAAGCTTTCTTT
CDR3aa: CASSFAGAASEAFF
v_gene: TRBV28
abundance: -
d_gene: -
j_gene: TRBJ1-1

CDR3nt: TGTGCCAGCAGTTTATCGCCAGCTATCCTCACAGATACGCAGTATTTT
CDR3aa: CASSLSPAILTDTQYF
v_gene: TRBV27
abundance: -
d_gene: -
j_gene: TRBJ2-3

CDR3nt: TGTGCCAGCAGCTTCCTTGGGGACAACAACAATGAGCAGTTCTTC
CDR3aa: CASSFLGDNNNEQFF
v_gene: TRBV9
abundance: -
d_gene: -
j_gene: TRBJ2-1

CDR3nt: TGTGCCAGCAGCTTAACTCCGACTAGCTCAACTAATGAGCAGTTCTTC
CDR3aa: CASSLTPTSSTNEQFF
v_gene: TRBV7-3
abundance: -
d_gene: TRBD2
j_gene: TRBJ2-1

CDR3nt: TGTGCCAGCAGTTTACTTAGCTCCTACGAGCAGTACTTC
CDR3aa: CASSLLSSYEQYF
v_gene: TRBV28
abundance: -
d_gene: -
j_gene: TRBJ2-7

CDR3nt: TGTGCCAGCAGCCACCCCTTCACCGGACAGGATGGCTACACCTTC
CDR3aa: CASSHPFTGQDGYTF
v_gene: TRBV28
abundance: -
d_gene: TRBD1
j_gene: TRBJ1-2

CDR3nt: TGTGCCAGTAGTAAGAGGGAATTTGGGCAGCCCCAGCATTTT
CDR3aa: CASSKREFGQPQHF
v_gene: TRBV19
abundance: -
d_gene: -
j_gene: TRBJ1-5

CDR3nt: TGTGCCAGCAGCTTAGTAGTTTGGGGCCTTGAAGAGACCCAGTACTTC
CDR3aa: CASSLVVWGLEETQYF
v_gene: TRBV11-3
abundance: -
d_gene: -
j_gene: TRBJ2-5

CDR3nt: TGTGCCAGCAGCCAAGCGGGGACTAGCGGGACCTCCTACAATGAGCAGTTCTTC
CDR3aa: CASSQAGTSGTSYNEQFF
v_gene: TRBV4-2
abundance: -
d_gene: TRBD2
j_gene: TRBJ2-1

CDR3nt: TGTGCCAGCAGCTTAACGGATGGAAACCCCAATGAGCAGTTCTTC
CDR3aa: CASSLTDGNPNEQFF
v_gene: TRBV7-3
abundance: -
d_gene: -
j_gene: TRBJ2-1

CDR3nt: TGTGCCAGCAGTTCTCAGGGACTAGCGGGAGGCGGCGCGGAGACCCAGTACTTC
CDR3aa: CASSSQGLAGGGAETQYF
v_gene: TRBV28
abundance: -
d_gene: TRBD2
j_gene: TRBJ2-5

CDR3nt: TGTGCCAGCGGCCCCGGGCCCTTGGAGTTCTTC
CDR3aa: CASGPGPLEFF
v_gene: TRBV6-2/TRBV6-3
abundance: -
d_gene: -
j_gene: TRBJ2-1

CDR3nt: TGTGCCAGCAGCTTGGACGTAGGGGGGAATGAAAAACTGTTTTTT
CDR3aa: CASSLDVGGNEKLFF
v_gene: TRBV5-5
abundance: -
d_gene: -
j_gene: TRBJ1-4

CDR3nt: TGCAGTGCTACACCCGGAAATCAGCAGTTCTTC
CDR3aa: CSATPGNQQFF
v_gene: TRBV20-1
abundance: -
d_gene: -
j_gene: TRBJ2-1

CDR3nt: TGTGCCAGCAGCTCCGGACAGCCGGTCCACGAGCTGTACTTC
CDR3aa: CASSSGQPVHELYF
v_gene: TRBV7-2
abundance: -
d_gene: -
j_gene: TRBJ2-7

CDR3nt: TGTGCCAGTAACAGGGGGTTTTCCTACGAGCAGTACTTC
CDR3aa: CASNRGFSYEQYF
v_gene: TRBV25-1
abundance: -
d_gene: TRBD1
j_gene: TRBJ2-7

CDR3nt: TGTGCCAGCAGCAAGACATTTGGCGAGCAGTACTTC
CDR3aa: CASSKTFGEQYF
v_gene: TRBV5-5
abundance: -
d_gene: -
j_gene: TRBJ2-7

CDR3nt: TGTGCCAGCGAACCGGGACAACCGAACACTGAAGCTTTCTTT
CDR3aa: CASEPGQPNTEAFF
v_gene: TRBV11-1
abundance: -
d_gene: -
j_gene: TRBJ1-1

CDR3nt: TGCGCCAGCAGCTTGTATTCTAGCGGGAAAGGTTCAGATACGCAGTATTTT
CDR3aa: CASSLYSSGKGSDTQYF
v_gene: TRBV5-1
abundance: -
d_gene: TRBD2
j_gene: TRBJ2-3

CDR3nt: TGTGCCAGCAGCCCACTAGCGGGGACACACAATGAGCAGTTCTTC
CDR3aa: CASSPLAGTHNEQFF
v_gene: TRBV6-4
abundance: -
d_gene: TRBD2
j_gene: TRBJ2-1

CDR3nt: TGCGCCAGCAGCCAAACTTTTAGGGACTCCTACGAGCAGTACTTC
CDR3aa: CASSQTFRDSYEQYF
v_gene: TRBV4-1
abundance: -
d_gene: -
j_gene: TRBJ2-7

CDR3nt: TGTGCCTCCTCCCGGGGTTCCCCCTACAATGAGCAGTTCTTC
CDR3aa: CASSRGSPYNEQFF
v_gene: TRBV19
abundance: -
d_gene: -
j_gene: TRBJ2-1

CDR3nt: TGTGCCAGCAGTATACCGGGACAGGGGGCCTACGAGCAGTACTTC
CDR3aa: CASSIPGQGAYEQYF
v_gene: TRBV28
abundance: -
d_gene: TRBD1
j_gene: TRBJ2-7

CDR3nt: TGTGCCAGCAGCGCCTCAGGGGGTCCCTACGAGCAGTACTTC
CDR3aa: CASSASGGPYEQYF
v_gene: TRBV9
abundance: -
d_gene: TRBD1
j_gene: TRBJ2-7

CDR3nt: TGCAGCGTTTCGGTGGGGCTAAATGAAAAACTGTTTTTT
CDR3aa: CSVSVGLNEKLFF
v_gene: TRBV29-1
abundance: -
d_gene: -
j_gene: TRBJ1-4

CDR3nt: TGTGCCAGCAGTAATCTACAGGGCGCTTACCCTGAAGCTTTCTTT
CDR3aa: CASSNLQGAYPEAFF
v_gene: TRBV6-5
abundance: -
d_gene: -
j_gene: TRBJ1-1

CDR3nt: TGTGCCAGCAGTTTAGGGAGCAATCAGCCCCAGCATTTT
CDR3aa: CASSLGSNQPQHF
v_gene: TRBV27
abundance: -
d_gene: -
j_gene: TRBJ1-5

CDR3nt: TGTGCCAGCAGCCCACACCAGGGGGCGAACAATGAGCAGTTCTTC
CDR3aa: CASSPHQGANNEQFF
v_gene: TRBV7-3
abundance: -
d_gene: TRBD1
j_gene: TRBJ2-1

CDR3nt: TGCGCCAGCAGCTCCCGAGGGGCCAGCACAGATACGCAGTATTTT
CDR3aa: CASSSRGASTDTQYF
v_gene: TRBV5-1
abundance: -
d_gene: -
j_gene: TRBJ2-3

CDR3nt: TGCGCCAGCAGCTTGGCGGGAGCTCACACAGATACGCAGTATTTT
CDR3aa: CASSLAGAHTDTQYF
v_gene: TRBV5-1
abundance: -
d_gene: -
j_gene: TRBJ2-3

CDR3nt: TGTGCCATCAGTGAGTCCGGCGATACGCAGTATTTT
CDR3aa: CAISESGDTQYF
v_gene: TRBV10-3
abundance: -
d_gene: -
j_gene: TRBJ2-3

CDR3nt: TGTGCCAGCAGGGCGACGGACGGCCTAATTAATCAGCCCCAGCATTTT
CDR3aa: CASRATDGLINQPQHF
v_gene: TRBV28
abundance: -
d_gene: -
j_gene: TRBJ1-5

CDR3nt: TGTGCCATCAGAGAGACGGGACCCTCCGGGGAGCAGTACTTC
CDR3aa: CAIRETGPSGEQYF
v_gene: TRBV10-3
abundance: once
d_gene: -
j_gene: TRBJ2-7

CDR3nt: TGTGCCAGCAGCCAACACGGACCTGCCACCCAGTACTTC
CDR3aa: CASSQHGPATQYF
v_gene: TRBV3-1/TRBV3-2
abundance: -
d_gene: -
j_gene: TRBJ2-5

CDR3nt: TGTGCCAGCAGGCCGACAGGGAGAGACTATGGCTACACCTTC
CDR3aa: CASRPTGRDYGYTF
v_gene: TRBV28
abundance: -
d_gene: TRBD1
j_gene: TRBJ1-2

CDR3nt: TGTGCCAGCAGCTTCTCGCGGGAGGGTGGCTCCTACGAGCAGTACTTC
CDR3aa: CASSFSREGGSYEQYF
v_gene: TRBV7-2
abundance: -
d_gene: TRBD2
j_gene: TRBJ2-7

CDR3nt: TGCGCCAGCAGTTCCGAGGGCAGCGGGAGAAACAATGAGCAGTTCTTC
CDR3aa: CASSSEGSGRNNEQFF
v_gene: TRBV5-1
abundance: -
d_gene: TRBD2
j_gene: TRBJ2-1

CDR3nt: TGTGCCAGCAGCCAAATCGGCTCACCCCTCCACTTT
CDR3aa: CASSQIGSPLHF
v_gene: TRBV3-1/TRBV3-2
abundance: -
d_gene: -
j_gene: TRBJ1-6

CDR3nt: TGTGCCAGCAGGCCCCTTGTTGGGTCCTACAATGAGCAGTTCTTC
CDR3aa: CASRPLVGSYNEQFF
v_gene: TRBV11-2
abundance: -
d_gene: -
j_gene: TRBJ2-1

CDR3nt: TGCGCCAGCAGCGAAGGTGGACTAGCGGGGAACGAGCAGTACTTC
CDR3aa: CASSEGGLAGNEQYF
v_gene: TRBV5-1
abundance: -
d_gene: TRBD2
j_gene: TRBJ2-7

CDR3nt: TGTGCCAGCAGTGAATCGCAGGGTGGGAACTATGGCTACACCTTC
CDR3aa: CASSESQGGNYGYTF
v_gene: TRBV6-1
abundance: -
d_gene: -
j_gene: TRBJ1-2

CDR3nt: TGTGCCAGCAGCGTAGATGGGATTCCCCAAGAGACCCAGTACTTC
CDR3aa: CASSVDGIPQETQYF
v_gene: TRBV9
abundance: -
d_gene: -
j_gene: TRBJ2-5

CDR3nt: TGTGCCAGCAGTATGGACAGGACTAACTATGGCTACACCTTC
CDR3aa: CASSMDRTNYGYTF
v_gene: TRBV27
abundance: -
d_gene: TRBD1
j_gene: TRBJ1-2

CDR3nt: TGTGCCAGCAGTTATATAGCGGGAGGACTGGGGGATACGCAGTATTTT
CDR3aa: CASSYIAGGLGDTQYF
v_gene: TRBV7-9
abundance: -
d_gene: TRBD2
j_gene: TRBJ2-3

CDR3nt: TGTGCCAGCAGCACACAGGGGATATCTGGAAACACCATATATTTT
CDR3aa: CASSTQGISGNTIYF
v_gene: TRBV9
abundance: few
d_gene: TRBD1
j_gene: TRBJ1-3

CDR3nt: TGTGCCAGCAGCCAGAACTACAATGAGCAGTTCTTC
CDR3aa: CASSQNYNEQFF
v_gene: TRBV5-4
abundance: -
d_gene: -
j_gene: TRBJ2-1

CDR3nt: TGTGCCAGCAGCCTGGGGGGAGCGAACACCGGGGAGCTGTTTTTT
CDR3aa: CASSLGGANTGELFF
v_gene: TRBV6-6
abundance: -
d_gene: -
j_gene: TRBJ2-2

CDR3nt: TGTGCCAGCAGCTTGAATCAGGGGGCAGGTGAAAAACTGTTTTTT
CDR3aa: CASSLNQGAGEKLFF
v_gene: TRBV7-2
abundance: -
d_gene: TRBD1
j_gene: TRBJ1-4

CDR3nt: TGTGCCATCAGTGACCCGGGACTAGCGGGAGGGGAACCCTACGAGCAGTACTTC
CDR3aa: CAISDPGLAGGEPYEQYF
v_gene: TRBV10-3
abundance: -
d_gene: TRBD2
j_gene: TRBJ2-7